The TCR beta chain under discussion was sequenced for a study of blood T cell repertoires in COVID-19. On the study more broadly: From T cells, B-cell-depleted T cells, or PBMCs came the material, which was cDNA or gDNA.

Germline assignment: CDR1 SEHNR and CDR2 FQNEAQ (reference sequence). V was shortened by 5 bases and J by 1 base, with 14 bases between the two germline ends. The CDR3 extends over 15 amino acids. Assay: immunoSEQ multiplex PCR; the TCRdb copy retains only in-frame clones and omits some. The table lists 190,000 or so clones, about 91% of them singletons. This receptor was obtained from a woman aged 30 to 39 with acute or convalescent COVID-19. Sequencing input: peripheral blood. This chain joins TRBV7-9 and TRBJ1-1, with D hard to call. CDR3 nucleotides: TGTGCCAGCAGCCTGAGAGCGAACCCGAACACTGAAGCTTTCTTT. Translation gives CASSLRANPNTEAFF.